This passage covers 3 T cell receptor beta chains from one sample sequenced in a study of cytomegalovirus exposure and HLA in healthy donors. The repertoire was sequenced with immunoSEQ multiplex PCR; TCRdb's copy has only in-frame clones and lacks some. The table includes about 120,000 clones, 88% detected once. The specimen sequenced was PBMCs. The receptors stem from a young woman in good health and CMV-seropositive.

The chain links TRBV13 to TRBJ1-1; the D is unclear. CDR3 length: 16 residues. Germline CDR1 reads PRHDT; CDR2 reads FYEKMQ (reference sequence). The V and J ends lost 1 base and 0 bases respectively, with 12 bases between them. The CDR3 nucleotides are TGTGCCAGCAGCTTAGTTAGCGAGCAGATGAACACTGAAGCTTTCTTT. This sequence encodes CASSLVSEQMNTEAFF.

This clone has a single count. This chain joins TRBV6-6 and TRBJ1-3, with D possibly matching TRBD1 (6 bases). CDR3 size: 14 residues. Germline V gives CDR1 MNHNY, CDR2 SVGAGI (reference sequence). V was pared by 6 bases and J by 1 base, with 10 bases between. CDR3 amino acids: CASRQGGSGNTIYF. The CDR3 coding sequence is TGTGCCAGCAGACAGGGAGGGTCTGGAAACACCATATATTTT.

This chain connects TRBV9 to TRBJ2-7, with a possible D match to TRBD1 (6 bases). V dropped 4 bases and J dropped 7 bases, with 9 bases sitting between them. The CDR3 totals 11 residues. Germline loops: CDR1 SGDLS, CDR2 YYNGEE. Here the CDR3 reads CASSLGQEQYF. The CDR3 coding sequence is TGTGCCAGCAGCTTAGGACAGGAGCAGTACTTC.